This T cell receptor (beta chain) was profiled in a study of T cells expressing NK-cell markers. Study as a whole: Sorted CD3+CD56-NKG2C+, CD3+CD56+NKG2C+ and CD3+CD56+NKG2C- T cells supplied the TCR beta repertoires. Seven sequenced donors out of eight were HCMV-seropositive, one seronegative. Regarding the study as a whole: One observes that, in several donors, these clonotypes were also the leading ones within the CD3+CD56-NKG2C+ fraction.

The CDR3 extends over 19 amino acids. Germline V gene lookup returns CDR1 DFQATT and CDR2 SNEGSKA (reference sequence). The authors generated TCR beta cDNA through 5'RACE template switching with UMIs. Each CDR3 protein gets one entry in TCRdb, which reprocessed the 5' RACE reads and gives no DNA. Recorded for this sample: about 430,000 distinct CDR3 sequences. In regard to this clonotype: Its antigen is not known.

This chain connects TRBV20-1 to TRBJ2-3; absent DNA, TCRdb's TRBD2 call cannot be checked. Sequencing was carried out using blood T cells: a sorted CD56 or NKG2C T cell subset, CD4+ or CD8+ T cells, or bulk PBMC T cells (not recorded which). This receptor was taken from a woman in her forties or fifties in good health. CDR3 protein: CSARPPGLAGGHSTDTQYF.